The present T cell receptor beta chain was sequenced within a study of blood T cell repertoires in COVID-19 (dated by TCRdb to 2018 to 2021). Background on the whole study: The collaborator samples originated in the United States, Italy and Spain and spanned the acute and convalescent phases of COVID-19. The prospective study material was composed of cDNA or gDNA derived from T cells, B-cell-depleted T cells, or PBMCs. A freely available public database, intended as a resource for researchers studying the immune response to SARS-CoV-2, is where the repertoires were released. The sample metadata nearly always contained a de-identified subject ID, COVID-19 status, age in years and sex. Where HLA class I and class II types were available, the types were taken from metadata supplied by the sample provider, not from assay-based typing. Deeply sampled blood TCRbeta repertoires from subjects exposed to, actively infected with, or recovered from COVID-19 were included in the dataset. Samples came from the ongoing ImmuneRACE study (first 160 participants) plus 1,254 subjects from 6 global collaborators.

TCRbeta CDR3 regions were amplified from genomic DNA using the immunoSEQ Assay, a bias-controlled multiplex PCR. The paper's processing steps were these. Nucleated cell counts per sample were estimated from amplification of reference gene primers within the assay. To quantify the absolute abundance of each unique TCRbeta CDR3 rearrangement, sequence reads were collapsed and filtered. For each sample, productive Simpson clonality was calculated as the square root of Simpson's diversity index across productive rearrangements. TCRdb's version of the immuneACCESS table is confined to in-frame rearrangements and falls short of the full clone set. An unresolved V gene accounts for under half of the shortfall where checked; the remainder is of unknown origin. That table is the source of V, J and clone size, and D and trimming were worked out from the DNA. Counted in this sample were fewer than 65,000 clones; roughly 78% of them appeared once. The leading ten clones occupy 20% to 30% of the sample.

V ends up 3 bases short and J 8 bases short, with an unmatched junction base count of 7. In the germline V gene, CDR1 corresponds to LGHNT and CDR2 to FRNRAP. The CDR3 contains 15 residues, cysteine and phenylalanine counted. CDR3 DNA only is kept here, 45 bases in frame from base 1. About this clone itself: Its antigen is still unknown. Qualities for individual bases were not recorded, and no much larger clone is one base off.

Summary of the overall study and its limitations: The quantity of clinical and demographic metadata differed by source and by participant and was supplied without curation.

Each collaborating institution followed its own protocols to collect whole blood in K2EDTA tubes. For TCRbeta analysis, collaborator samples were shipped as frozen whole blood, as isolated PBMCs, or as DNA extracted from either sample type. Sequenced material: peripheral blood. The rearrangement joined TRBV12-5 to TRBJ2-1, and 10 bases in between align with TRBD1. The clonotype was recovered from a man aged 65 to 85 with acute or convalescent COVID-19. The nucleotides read TGTGCTAGTGGTTTAGGGACAGGGGCCTGGGATGAGCAGTTCTTC. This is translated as CASGLGTGAWDEQFF.